This TCR beta chain was captured in a study of control samples from healthy donors and cancer patients (TCRdb year 2020). The library was prepared using the immunoSEQ multiplex PCR assay. TCRdb carries this immuneACCESS record with in-frame sequences only. Its versions omit some clonotypes, under half of them owing to an unresolved V gene in the studies checked, with the rest unexplained. In this sample the table shows tens of thousands of clones, 70% to 85% of which occur a single time. Around 35% of the sample rests with the top ten. The sample holds one count of this clone. Its antigen is unknown. Base qualities are not provided; no much larger clone lies one nucleotide away. CDR1 LNHNV and CDR2 YYDKDF were looked up in the germline V gene (reference sequence). V and J lose 5 bases and 0 bases, and a span of 8 bases separates them. The cysteine opens and the phenylalanine closes a CDR3 of 14 amino acids. The CDR3 DNA has 42 bases and is translated from base 1.

This receptor was taken from a man in his sixties or seventies with lung cancer. Sequencing was performed on PBMCs. In this chain, TRBV15 is recombined with TRBJ1-5; the D segment could be TRBD1, given 5 matching bases. The CDR3 in this case is CATSLQVSNQPQHF. Here is the DNA: TGTGCCACCAGCTTACAGGTTAGCAATCAGCCCCAGCATTTT.